This TCR beta chain was found in a study of blood T cell repertoires in COVID-19. At the level of the study: T cells, B-cell-depleted T cells, or PBMCs provided the cDNA or gDNA that served as material.

The ends lost 2 bases at V and 3 bases at J; junction bases unmatched: 8. The CDR3 extends over 16 amino acids. CDR1 and CDR2 (germline): MNHEY, SMNVEV (reference sequence). Measured with immunoSEQ multiplex PCR; TCRdb has only the in-frame clones, and not every one. The repertoire consists of approximately 250,000 clones, with about nine tenths occurring once and the leading ten covering about 8.8%. The source of this sequence is a man in his forties or fifties with active or convalescent COVID-19. The J gene is TRBJ2-7, the V gene TRBV27; 9 positions match TRBD1. Sequencing was carried out using peripheral blood. The CDR3 nucleotides read TGTGCCAGCAGTTTAGCCGGGACAGGGTTTAACTACGAGCAGTACTTC. It encodes CASSLAGTGFNYEQYF.